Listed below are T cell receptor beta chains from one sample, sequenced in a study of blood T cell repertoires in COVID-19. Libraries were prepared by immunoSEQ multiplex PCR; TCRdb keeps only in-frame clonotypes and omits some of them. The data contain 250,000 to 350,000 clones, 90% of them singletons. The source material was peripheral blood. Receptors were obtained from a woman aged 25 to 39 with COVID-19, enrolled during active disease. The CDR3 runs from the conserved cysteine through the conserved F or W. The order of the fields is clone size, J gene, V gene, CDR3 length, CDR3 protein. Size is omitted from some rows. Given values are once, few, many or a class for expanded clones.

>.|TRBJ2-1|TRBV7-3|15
CASSLGTSGYNEQFF
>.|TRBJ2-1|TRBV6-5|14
CAGDRGSSYNEQFF
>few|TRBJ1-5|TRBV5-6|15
CASSVGGTGGQPQHF
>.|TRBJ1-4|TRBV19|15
CASSLPGVTNEKLFF
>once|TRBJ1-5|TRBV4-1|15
CASSQGQGSNQPQHF
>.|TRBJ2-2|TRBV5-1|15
CASSLLTMNTGELFF
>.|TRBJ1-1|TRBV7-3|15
CASSLGRAGVTEAFF
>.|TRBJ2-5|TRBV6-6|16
CASSTSSGGVKRTQYF
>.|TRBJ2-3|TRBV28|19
CASSARTSGRATRTDTQYF
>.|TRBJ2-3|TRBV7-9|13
CASSLIQSGTQYF
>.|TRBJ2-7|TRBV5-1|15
CASSSLVAGGPEQYF
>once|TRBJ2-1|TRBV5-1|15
CASSLDQGSYNEQFF
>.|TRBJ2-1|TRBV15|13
CATSRGSQGIRFF
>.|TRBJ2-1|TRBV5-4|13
CASSGTSSDEQFF
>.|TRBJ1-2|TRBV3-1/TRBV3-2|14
CASSRLTGDYGYTF
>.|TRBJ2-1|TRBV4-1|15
CASSQDGVQHNEQFF
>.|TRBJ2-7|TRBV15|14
CATSRERRNYEQYF